The sequence of this TCR beta chain was determined in a study of blood T cell repertoires in COVID-19. As for the study in general: Samples representing acute and convalescent COVID-19 were sourced from the United States, Italy and Spain. PBMCs, B-cell-depleted T cells, or T cells provided the cDNA or gDNA that made up the material.

Profiling relied on immunoSEQ multiplex PCR, and the TCRdb table lists in-frame clones only, not all of them. The sample shows some 270,000 clones, over 70% of them seen only once. The ends were cut back, 3 bases at V and 5 bases at J, with 7 bases in the middle. The CDR3 is 12 residues long. Germline CDR1 MDHEN, CDR2 SYDVKM. Those designated as exposed participants met a COVID-19 case within 2 weeks before study entry. Material for sequencing was PBMCs or T cells enriched from blood (not recorded which). The rearrangement joins TRBV28 to TRBJ1-1; no clear D gene. The sequence came from a woman aged 40 to 50 who had been exposed to COVID-19. CDR3 loop: CASSFGGTEAFF. CDR3 sequence (DNA): TGTGCCAGCAGTTTCGGAGGGACTGAAGCTTTCTTT.